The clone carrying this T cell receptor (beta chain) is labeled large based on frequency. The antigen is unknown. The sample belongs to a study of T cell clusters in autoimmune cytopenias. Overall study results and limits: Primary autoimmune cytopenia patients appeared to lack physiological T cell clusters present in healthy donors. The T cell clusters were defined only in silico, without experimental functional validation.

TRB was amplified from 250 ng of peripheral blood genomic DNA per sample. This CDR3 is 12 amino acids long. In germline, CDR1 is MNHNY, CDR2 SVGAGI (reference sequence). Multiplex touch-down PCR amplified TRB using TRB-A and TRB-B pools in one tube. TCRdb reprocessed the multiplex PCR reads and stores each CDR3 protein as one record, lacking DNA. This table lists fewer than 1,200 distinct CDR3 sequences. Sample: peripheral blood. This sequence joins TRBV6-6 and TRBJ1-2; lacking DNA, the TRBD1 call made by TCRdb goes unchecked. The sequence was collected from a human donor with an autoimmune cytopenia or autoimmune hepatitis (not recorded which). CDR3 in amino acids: CASKTGVNGYTF.